This T cell receptor (beta chain) was recorded in a study of molecular identifiers for immune sequencing clone quantification. Study-level findings and limits: In a background of around 920,000 naive cells, spiked Jurkat TCR RNA from one cell was reportedly detectable.

Turning to this clonotype: The antigen remains unidentified. The junction departs from the called germline gene at one end, perhaps through a read error.

Germline assignment: CDR1 SNHLY and CDR2 FYNNEI. The CDR3 covers 14 residues. TCRdb passed the PCR reads through MiXCR, listing each CDR3 protein once. Of 10,000 to 12,000 distinct CDR3 sequences in the sample, 20% to 25% were seen once. This TCR came from a human donor in good health. Some libraries in this study had Jurkat cell RNA spiked in. The sample taken for sequencing was naive CD8+ T cells from blood, with Jurkat cell RNA spiked in. Subset given: FACS-sorted CD8+CD4-CCR7+CD45RA+ naive T cells. The genes are TRBV2 and TRBJ1-1; tentative D call: TRBD1 (5 bases). This chain's CDR3 is CASTELGGGTEVFF. For the CDR3, the DNA is TGTGCCAGCACTGAATTGGGGGGAGGCACTGAAGTTTTCTTT.